The 32 T cell receptor beta chains below come from one sample, sequenced in a study of breast tumors, draining lymph nodes, adjacent tissues. TCRdb used MiXCR to reprocess the multiplex PCR reads, holding one entry per CDR3 protein. This table has approximately 150,000 distinct CDR3 sequences, 32% appearing once. The lymph nodes were axillary draining lymph nodes from breast cancer patients. Sequencing was performed on axillary lymph node tissue. These receptors were obtained from a female donor with breast cancer. Some clones in this sample may be carry-over from other donors' samples.

In this sample, this clonotype turned up many times. V usage is TRBV24-1 and J usage is TRBJ2-1; 9 nucleotides agree with TRBD2. The trim removed 9 bases at V and 4 bases at J, leaving 12 bases unmatched. This CDR3 has 16 residues. Germline V gene data show CDR1 as KGHDR and CDR2 as SFDVKD. The CDR3 sequence: CATSGTSSSGYNEQFF. The CDR3 DNA reads as TGTGCCACCTCTGGGACTAGCTCCTCGGGATACAATGAGCAGTTCTTC.

The table lists this clonotype with many counts. A much larger clone differs from this one at a single base, so this may be a read error. CDR3 DNA sequence: TGTGCCAGCATCTGCACTAGCGGGGGTGATGAGCAGTTCTTC. Amino acid sequence: CASICTSGGDEQFF. The rearrangement joins TRBV12-3 or TRBV12-4 to TRBJ2-1; 11 bases align to TRBD2. The CDR3 has 14 amino acids. The J segment lost 8 bases and the V segment lost 7 bases, leaving 7 bases of the junction unmatched.

The chain links TRBV7-9 to TRBJ2-3, with 9 bases identical to TRBD2. From germline, CDR1 is SEHNR and CDR2 FQNEAQ (reference sequence). This CDR3 region has 15 residues. The trim removed 1 base at V and 6 bases at J, leaving 5 bases unmatched. Here the CDR3 reads CASSLGGGGRDTQYF. The CDR3 DNA is TGTGCCAGCAGCTTAGGCGGGGGGGGCCGGGATACGCAGTATTTT.

This clonotype was seen ten or more times. The chain couples TRBV5-1 to TRBJ1-3, with D hard to call. CDR1 is SGHRS and CDR2 is YFSETQ in the germline V gene. Trimming stripped 5 bases from V and 0 bases from J, with 6 bases between. The CDR3 is made up of 13 amino acids. The CDR3 here is CASREFSGNTIYF. DNA of the CDR3: TGCGCCAGCAGGGAATTCTCTGGAAACACCATATATTTT.

J is TRBJ2-7 and V is TRBV20-1; TRBD1 matches 10 bases. From germline, CDR1 is DFQATT and CDR2 SNEGSKA (reference sequence). The CDR3 spans 12 residues. Trimming cost V 7 bases and J 2 bases; bases outside gene matches: 2. The CDR3 region is CSGDRGPYEQYF. CDR3 nucleotides: TGCAGTGGGGACAGGGGACCCTACGAGCAGTACTTC.

Worth noting for this clonotype: At one boundary the junction diverges from the germline segment, which might be a read error. The CDR3 coding sequence is TGTGCCAGCAGCCAAGATTTAGGCGGGGGGCCGGAAAGACACACAGACACGCAGTATTTT. Amino acid sequence: CASSQDLGGGPERHTDTQYF. This chain uses TRBV14 with TRBJ2-3; 8 nucleotides agree with TRBD2. The CDR3 sequence is 20 residues long. Germline lookup yields CDR1 SGHDN and CDR2 FVKESK.

This clonotype was counted ten times or more. The rearrangement uses TRBV24-1 and TRBJ2-1; 14 positions agree with TRBD2. V was pared by 5 bases and J by 11 bases, with 10 bases of the junction left unmatched. The CDR3 runs to 16 residues. CDR1 is KGHDR and CDR2 is SFDVKD in the germline V gene. The CDR3 region is CATSVTGLAGGSQQFF. The CDR3, as DNA: TGTGCCACCAGTGTGACCGGACTAGCGGGGGGCTCTCAGCAGTTCTTC.

This clonotype has more than one count but fewer than ten. This rearrangement joins TRBV6-2 or TRBV6-3 to TRBJ2-3, with D possibly matching TRBD2 (5 bases). The V end was cut by 7 bases, the J end by 4 bases, with 9 bases between. The CDR3 is 12 residues long. Germline V CDR1 and CDR2: MNHEY, SVGEGT. CDR3 sequence reads: CASNLRADTQYF. The DNA for the CDR3 is TGTGCCAGCAACTTGAGGGCAGATACGCAGTATTTT.

To note about this clonotype: This clone may be a read error of a much larger clone one base away. This sequence joins TRBV11-3 and TRBJ2-7, with 9 bases fitting TRBD2. The CDR3 extends over 16 amino acids. Germline loops: CDR1 SGHNT, CDR2 YENEEA. V lost 5 bases to trimming and J lost 1 base; unmatched junction nucleotides: 9. The CDR3 sequence: CASSTRTSAGSYEQYV. The DNA of the CDR3 is TGTGCCAGCAGCACACGGACTAGCGCGGGGTCCTACGAGCAGTACGTC.

Regarding this clonotype: This could be a read error, since a much larger clone is one nucleotide away. The rearrangement joins TRBV19 to TRBJ2-7; TRBD2 matches 9 bases. V shed 7 bases and J 7 bases; nucleotides not matched to a gene: 14. The germline V gene encodes CDR1 LNHDA and CDR2 SQIVND (reference sequence). CDR3 length equals 15 residues. CDR3 loop: CASTPQRGVGGEQYF. For the CDR3, the DNA is TGTGCCAGTACCCCCCAGCGGGGGGTCGGAGGTGAGCAGTACTTC.

This clonotype was seen at least ten times. The rearrangement uses TRBV5-1 and TRBJ1-2; no clear D. There are 13 residues in the CDR3. Between the trimmed V and J ends, which lost 0 bases and 3 bases, there was a span of 6 bases. Germline-derived CDR1 and CDR2 are SGHRS and YFSETQ. The CDR3 coding sequence is TGCGCCAGCAGCTTGGGACGAGACTATGGCTACACCTTC. Translation gives CASSLGRDYGYTF. The whole variable domain, filled in from reference TRBV5-1 and TRBJ1-2, reads KAGVTQTPRYLIKTRGQQVTLSCSPISGHRSVSWYQQTPGQGLQFLFEYFSETQRNKGNFPGRFSGRQFSNSRSEMNVSTLELGDSALYLCASSLGRDYGYTFGSGTRLTVV.

This clonotype has a count of ten or more. J is TRBJ2-1 and V is TRBV7-2, with TRBD2 matching 8 bases. The V gene end was trimmed by 1 base and the J gene end by 5 bases; junction bases not matched to a gene: 4. The V gene's germline CDR1 is SGHTA and CDR2 FQGNSA. CDR3 length: 15 amino acids. The CDR3 nucleotides read TGTGCCAGCAGCTTAGTGGCGGGGGGAAACAATGAGCAGTTCTTC. Its protein is CASSLVAGGNNEQFF.

This clonotype has a count of ten or more. V and J are TRBV20-1 and TRBJ2-2; unclear D gene. Germline loops: CDR1 DFQATT, CDR2 SNEGSKA (reference sequence). V was trimmed by 0 bases and J by 6 bases, leaving 8 bases between them. CDR3 length: 13 residues. Written as DNA, the CDR3 is TGCAGTGCTAGAGATGTTGAGTCCGGGGAGCTGTTTTTT. Translating it yields CSARDVESGELFF.

This clonotype turned up a few times. CDR3 sequence (DNA): TGTGCCAGCAGTTTCCGGCGGGGGGGCACCGGGGAGCTGTTTTTT. Its protein is CASSFRRGGTGELFF. The V call is TRBV12-3 or TRBV12-4, the J call TRBJ2-2, with 9 nucleotides matching TRBD2. The CDR3 is 15 residues long. Germline trimming cut 3 bases from V and 4 bases from J; bases unmatched to any gene: 3.

The table lists this clonotype with a few counts. This sequence joins TRBV5-8 and TRBJ2-4; possible D gene TRBD1, 5 bases. This CDR3 region has 16 residues. From germline, CDR1 is SGHTS and CDR2 YDEGEE. Trimming left V 0 bases short and J 3 bases short, with 13 bases between. The CDR3 coding sequence is TGTGCCAGCAGCTTGGTTGGGGCTTGGGGCAAAAACATTCAGTACTTC. Protein product: CASSLVGAWGKNIQYF.

At least ten counts were recorded for this clonotype. This chain uses TRBV6-5 with TRBJ2-2; 9 nucleotides align to TRBD1. Germline CDR1 and CDR2: MNHEY and SVGAGI. This CDR3 region has 16 residues. The trim removed 4 bases at V and 1 base at J, leaving 4 bases unmatched. CDR3 residues: CASSFDRGLNTGELFF. CDR3 bases: TGTGCCAGCAGTTTCGACAGGGGGTTGAACACCGGGGAGCTGTTTTTT.

The chain carries TRBV11-2 and TRBJ2-1, with 10 bases lining up with TRBD1. The length of the CDR3 is 16 residues. Germline assignment: CDR1 SGHAT and CDR2 FQNNGV. J gave up 6 bases and V 5 bases, and 10 bases lay outside the gene matches. The CDR3, as DNA: TGTGCCAGCAGCACGCAAGACAGGGGGCTAATCAATGAGCAGTTCTTC. It is translated as CASSTQDRGLINEQFF.

This clonotype came up many times. This rearrangement joins TRBV10-3 to TRBJ1-6; 9 bases agree with TRBD1. V lost 2 bases and J lost 8; bases outside the gene matches: 1. Germline V gene data show CDR1 as ENHRY and CDR2 as SYGVKD. The CDR3 is 14 residues long. CDR3 amino acids: CAISEGQGHSPLHF. CDR3 nucleotides: TGTGCCATCAGTGAGGGACAGGGGCATTCACCCCTCCACTTT.

About this clonotype: Germline and junction disagree at one end, which may indicate a read error. The gene calls are TRBV5-4 and TRBJ1-3; D remains unclear. The germline gives CDR1 SGHNT, CDR2 YYREEE (reference sequence). CDR3 length: 13 residues. CDR3 DNA sequence: TGTGCCGGCAGCTGGACGGCTGCAAACACCATATATTTT. Encoded protein: CAGSWTAANTIYF.

The rearrangement uses TRBV10-3 and TRBJ1-1, with TRBD1 identical over 8 bases. In germline, CDR1 is ENHRY, CDR2 SYGVKD. CDR3 size: 13 residues. V shed 0 bases and J 8 bases; nucleotides not matched to a gene: 2. CDR3 residues: CAISESRDREAFF. CDR3 DNA sequence: TGTGCCATCAGTGAGTCGCGGGACAGGGAAGCTTTCTTT.

This clonotype was seen ten or more times. The CDR3 DNA is TGTGCCAGCAGCAGACAGGAGCTATACGAGCAGTACGTC. It is translated as CASSRQELYEQYV. The rearrangement joins TRBV2 to TRBJ2-7; a weak D match, TRBD1 (6 bases). In germline, CDR1 is SNHLY, CDR2 FYNNEI. Between the trimmed V and J ends, which lost 6 bases and 4 bases, there was a span of 13 bases. The CDR3 spans 13 residues.

Concerning this clonotype: This clone may be a read error of a much larger clone one base away. The CDR3 region has the DNA TGTGCCAGCAGCCCCCAACAGGCTAGCACAGATACGCAGTATTTT. This sequence encodes CASSPQQASTDTQYF. The chain uses TRBV7-8 and TRBJ2-3; possibly TRBD1 for D (5 bases). The CDR3 has 15 amino acids. Germline lookup yields CDR1 SGHVS and CDR2 FQNEAQ. Trimming took 5 bases from V and 0 from J, leaving 12 bases between them.

This clonotype has a count of ten or more. The chain links TRBV7-2 to TRBJ1-6, with D uncertain. Germline V gene lookup returns CDR1 SGHTA and CDR2 FQGNSA. V was pared by 5 bases and J by 10 bases, with 15 bases between. The CDR3 sequence is 14 residues long. CDR3 DNA sequence: TGTGCCAGCAGCGTAGGGTCAGCGGTATCACCCCTCCACTTT. Amino acids: CASSVGSAVSPLHF.

This clonotype was found many times. The rearrangement links TRBV19 to TRBJ1-5, with a tentative D call TRBD1 (5 bases). CDR3 length equals 16 residues. Germline CDR1 reads LNHDA; CDR2 reads SQIVND (reference sequence). Trimming took off 0 bases at V and 0 bases at J, with 9 bases between the two ends. The CDR3 coding sequence is TGTGCCAGTAGTATAGAGGGGGATTATAGCAATCAGCCCCAGCATTTT. Translation gives CASSIEGDYSNQPQHF.

V is TRBV20-1 and J is TRBJ1-1; D possibly corresponds to TRBD1 (5 bases). This CDR3 has 14 residues. V was pared by 6 bases and J by 0 bases, with 14 bases between. Germline CDR1 and CDR2: DFQATT and SNEGSKA (reference sequence). The CDR3 sequence: CSAISGGVNTEAFF. The DNA of the CDR3 is TGCAGTGCAATCAGCGGGGGGGTGAACACTGAAGCTTTCTTT.

Notes on this clonotype: A much more abundant neighbour one base away suggests this may be a read error. This chain links TRBV3-1 with TRBJ2-5, with no clear D. Per germline, CDR1 LGHDT and CDR2 YNNKEL (reference sequence). The CDR3 extends over 12 amino acids. Deletions cut 1 base from V and 5 bases from J, with 5 bases between. CDR3 nucleotide sequence: TGTGCCAGCAGCCAAGTCAATGAGACCCAGTACTTC. Residues: CASSQVNETQYF.

As regards this clonotype: One end of the junction fails to match germline, which may point to a read error. The rearrangement links TRBV6-1 to TRBJ1-6; 9 nucleotides agree with TRBD1. The CDR3 covers 15 residues. From germline, CDR1 is MNHNS and CDR2 SASEGT. The CDR3 here is CASSDGGQGNPPLHF. The CDR3 bases are TGCGCCAGCAGTGATGGCGGACAGGGGAATCCACCCCTCCACTTT.

This clonotype has ten or more counts. The chain uses TRBV7-2 and TRBJ2-2, with a weak D call TRBD2 (5 bases). V lost 6 bases, J lost 3 bases, and 14 bases lay in between. CDR3 length: 15 residues. In germline, CDR1 is SGHTA, CDR2 FQGNSA. The CDR3 loop reads CASRTDALDTGELFF. The CDR3 coding sequence is TGTGCCAGCAGAACGGACGCACTAGACACCGGGGAGCTGTTTTTT. The whole variable domain, remainder taken from reference TRBV7-2 and TRBJ2-2, is GAGVSQSPSNKVTEKGKDVELRCDPISGHTALYWYRQSLGQGLEFLIYFQGNSAPDKSGLPSDRFSAERTGGSVSTLTIQRTQQEDSAVYLCASRTDALDTGELFFGEGSRLTVL.

This clonotype came up many times. The chain is built from TRBV4-2 and TRBJ2-1; D is undetermined. The germline V gene encodes CDR1 LGHNA and CDR2 YNFKEQ. V was clipped by 2 bases and J by 8 bases, with 7 bases between them. The CDR3 has 12 amino acids. The CDR3 bases are TGTGCCAGCAGCCAATCCCAGCATGAGCAGTTCTTC. Residues: CASSQSQHEQFF.

This clonotype was seen ten or more times. The chain carries TRBV12-3 or TRBV12-4 and TRBJ2-1; 8 nucleotides agree with TRBD2. The junction had 17 bases not matched to a gene; V was cut back by 8 bases and J by 8 bases. This CDR3 has 16 residues. CDR3 region: CASPPGPGGPVDEQFF. The DNA for the CDR3 is TGTGCCAGCCCTCCCGGCCCGGGGGGGCCCGTCGATGAGCAGTTCTTC.

This clonotype was recorded many times. V is TRBV6-5 and J is TRBJ2-4, with TRBD1 identical over 7 bases. The CDR3 runs 14 residues. The junction had 2 bases not matched to a gene; V was cut back by 6 bases and J by 0 bases. Germline-derived CDR1 and CDR2 are MNHEY and SVGAGI. The CDR3: CASRNRGAKNIQYF. CDR3 nucleotides: TGTGCCAGCAGAAACAGGGGAGCCAAAAACATTCAGTACTTC.

The chain combines TRBV20-1 with TRBJ2-7; D is perhaps TRBD2 (5 bases). The V end lost 3 bases, the J end lost 7 bases, and 16 bases lay between the germline ends. This CDR3 is 13 amino acids long. Germline V gene sequence: CDR1 DFQATT, CDR2 SNEGSKA (reference sequence). The CDR3 here is CSASQRRNNEQYV. The CDR3 DNA reads TGCAGTGCTAGTCAGCGGCGTAACAATGAGCAGTACGTC.